The 24 T cell receptor beta chains below come from one sample, sequenced in a study of shared clonotypes between healthy human individuals. TCRdb keeps only in-frame clones here, not all; method: immunoSEQ multiplex PCR. The sample lists around 2,000,000 clones, roughly 94% occurring once. Material: naive CD4+ T cells sorted from blood. The subset denotes: CD45RA+ positively selected. These receptor sequences come from a man between 18 and 29 years old in good health.

The CDR3 DNA reads TGCAGTGCCTCACTAGCGCAGGAGCAGTACTTC. It encodes CSASLAQEQYF. This chain connects TRBV20-1 to TRBJ2-7; 7 nucleotides match TRBD2. Germline-derived CDR1 and CDR2 are DFQATT and SNEGSKA (reference sequence). The V segment lost 6 bases and the J segment 7 bases; nucleotides outside the gene matches: 6. The CDR3 length is 11 residues.

The J gene is TRBJ1-2, the V gene TRBV10-1; perhaps TRBD1 as D (5 bases). The CDR3 totals 13 residues. V was cut by 5 bases and J by 4 bases, with 11 bases left in between. The germline V gene encodes CDR1 WNHNN and CDR2 SYGVQD (reference sequence). The CDR3: CASSPQGGYGYTF. CDR3 bases: TGCGCCAGCAGTCCCCAGGGCGGCTATGGCTACACCTTC.

The gene calls are TRBV7-9 and TRBJ1-4, with D unclear. The V end lost 5 bases, the J end lost 8 bases, and 18 bases lay between the germline ends. The germline V gene has CDR1 SEHNR and CDR2 FQNEAQ (reference sequence). There are 15 residues in the CDR3. DNA for the CDR3: TGTGCCAGCAGCCCCCACCAGCAGCGGCACGAAAAACTGTTTTTT. Its translation is CASSPHQQRHEKLFF.

To note about this clone: Other DNA sequences in the sample encode the same CDR3. This chain joins TRBV7-9 and TRBJ2-3; D not resolved. CDR1 and CDR2 (germline): SEHNR, FQNEAQ (reference sequence). V dropped 5 bases and J dropped 6 bases, with 9 bases sitting between them. The CDR3 sequence is 12 residues long. The CDR3 loop reads CASSQSTDTQYF. In DNA, the CDR3 is TGTGCCAGCAGCCAAAGTACCGATACGCAGTATTTT.

Concerning this clone: This may be a read error, as it is one base from a much larger clone. The chain employs TRBV5-4 and TRBJ2-7; no definite D call. Germline CDR1 is SGHNT and CDR2 is YYREEE (reference sequence). Trimming removed 0 bases at V and 3 bases at J, with 7 bases between. CDR3 size: 13 residues. The CDR3 here is CASSLGQFYEQYF. The DNA for the CDR3 is TGTGCCAGCAGCTTGGGGCAGTTCTACGAGCAGTACTTC.

This chain joins TRBV18 and TRBJ1-3; TRBD1 agrees at 7 bases. This CDR3 has 16 amino acids. Germline CDR1 reads KGHSH; CDR2 reads LQKENI. V lost 3 bases to trimming and J lost 2 bases; unmatched junction nucleotides: 7. The DNA of the CDR3 is TGTGCCAGCTCACCTGGGCATACAGGGGCTGGAAACACCATATATTTT. Encoded protein: CASSPGHTGAGNTIYF.

Worth noting for this clone: Other nucleotide sequences from this sample produce the same CDR3. Written as DNA, the CDR3 is TGTGCCAGCAGCTTGGGGACCACAGATACGCAGTATTTT. Encoded protein: CASSLGTTDTQYF. V is TRBV5-4 and J is TRBJ2-3; D remains ambiguous. V was cut by 0 bases and J by 2 bases, with 4 bases left in between. The CDR3 has 13 residues. Per germline, CDR1 SGHNT and CDR2 YYREEE (reference sequence).

The chain has TRBV25-1 and TRBJ1-6; TRBD1 might be the D (6 bases). Between the trimmed V and J ends, which lost 7 bases and 6 bases, there was a span of 7 bases. Per the germline V gene, CDR1 is MGHDK and CDR2 is SYGVNS. This CDR3 comprises 12 residues. CDR3 sequence: CASNRANSPLHF. The CDR3 coding sequence is TGTGCCAGCAACAGGGCTAATTCACCCCTCCACTTT.

This clone was observed many times. The chain recombines TRBV27 with TRBJ2-7; 12 nucleotides line up with TRBD2. CDR1 and CDR2 (germline): MNHEY, SMNVEV (reference sequence). CDR3 length: 15 residues. J was trimmed by 2 bases and V by 7 bases; bases with no gene match: 6. Here the CDR3 reads CASTGLAGRTYEQYF. The CDR3 region has the DNA TGTGCCAGCACAGGACTAGCGGGGCGTACCTACGAGCAGTACTTC.

V gene TRBV7-9 combines with J gene TRBJ2-3; TRBD2 aligns across 8 bases. Unmatched junction bases numbered 7, after V lost 1 base and J lost 4 bases. CDR3 size: 16 residues. Germline CDR1 SEHNR, CDR2 FQNEAQ (reference sequence). CDR3 region: CASSLVVAGFPDTQYF. CDR3 bases: TGTGCCAGCAGCTTAGTGGTAGCGGGGTTCCCAGATACGCAGTATTTT.

V is TRBV15 and J is TRBJ1-2; 7 bases are a match to TRBD1. The CDR3 is 13 amino acids. The V gene's germline CDR1 is LNHNV and CDR2 YYDKDF (reference sequence). V shed 1 base, J shed 10 bases, and the junction held 6 bases outside the gene matches. CDR3 in DNA: TGTGCCACCAGCAGAGGCCGGACAGGAGACTACACCTTC. Its protein is CATSRGRTGDYTF.

To note about this clone: The sample holds other DNA sequences that translate to the same CDR3. V usage is TRBV6-1 and J usage is TRBJ1-1, with 8 bases identical to TRBD1. CDR1 is MNHNS, CDR2 SASEGT, per germline. The CDR3 is made up of 13 amino acids. V trimming: 5 bases; J trimming: 5 bases; junction bases outside the gene matches: 4. The CDR3 region has the DNA TGTGCCAGCAGTCTGACAGGGGATACTGAAGCTTTCTTT. Its translation is CASSLTGDTEAFF.

This chain joins TRBV13 and TRBJ2-7; D unresolved. Germline V gives CDR1 PRHDT, CDR2 FYEKMQ (reference sequence). V was clipped by 5 bases and J by 4 bases, with 9 bases between them. CDR3 size: 12 residues. CDR3 bases: TGTGCCAGCAGCCATCAAGAATACGAGCAGTACTTC. Amino acid sequence: CASSHQEYEQYF. Complete variable domain (other parts from reference TRBV13 and TRBJ2-7): AAGVIQSPRHLIKEKRETATLKCYPIPRHDTVYWYQQGPGQDPQFLISFYEKMQSDKGSIPDRFSAQQFSDYHSELNMSSLELGDSALYFCASSHQEYEQYFGPGTRLTVT.

The V call is TRBV11-2, the J call TRBJ1-2; 8 bases align to TRBD1. CDR3 length: 14 residues. Germline values: CDR1 SGHAT, CDR2 FQNNGV. J was trimmed by 4 bases and V by 4 bases; bases with no gene match: 5. The CDR3 bases are TGTGCCAGCAGCTCCTCAGGGGGCGTCTATGGCTACACCTTC. It codes for CASSSSGGVYGYTF.

The chain employs TRBV7-9 and TRBJ2-1; a possible D gene is TRBD2 (5 bases). V lost 4 bases and J 1 base, leaving 5 bases between the germline ends. The germline CDR1 and CDR2 sequences are SEHNR and FQNEAQ (reference sequence). The CDR3 contains 13 residues. The CDR3 spells CASSSGSYNEQFF. The CDR3 DNA follows: TGTGCCAGCAGCTCGGGGTCCTACAATGAGCAGTTCTTC.

The J gene is TRBJ1-5, the V gene TRBV10-3; D unresolved. Looked up from germline, CDR1 is ENHRY and CDR2 is SYGVKD. With 6 bases removed from V and 5 bases from J, the gap between germline ends came to 11 bases. CDR3 size: 13 residues. This chain's CDR3 is CAIRDSQDQPQHF. Here the CDR3 DNA reads TGTGCCATCAGGGACTCGCAGGATCAGCCCCAGCATTTT.

This clone was counted a single time. The V call is TRBV27, the J call TRBJ2-1, with TRBD1 identical over 10 bases. CDR1 is MNHEY, CDR2 SMNVEV, per germline (reference sequence). The ends lost 5 bases at V and 8 bases at J; junction bases unmatched: 9. This CDR3 is 15 amino acids long. CDR3 amino acids: CASSRQGADSHEQFF. The CDR3 DNA reads TGTGCCAGCAGTAGACAGGGGGCGGACTCCCATGAGCAGTTCTTC.

V is TRBV5-1 and J is TRBJ2-3; D is perhaps TRBD2 (6 bases). The CDR3 totals 14 residues. Trimming pared 4 bases from V and 8 bases from J, leaving 17 bases between. The germline V gene has CDR1 SGHRS and CDR2 YFSETQ. CDR3 in DNA: TGCGCCAGCAGCGTTAGCGGTCAGGAAGGTACGCAGTATTTT. It encodes CASSVSGQEGTQYF.

This chain uses TRBV19 with TRBJ1-6; 7 nucleotides align to TRBD1. Looked up from germline, CDR1 is LNHDA and CDR2 is SQIVND (reference sequence). The CDR3 totals 15 residues. V dropped 1 base and J dropped 9; count of bases not matched to a gene: 6. CDR3 nucleotides: TGTGCCAGTAGTATAGTAGGGACAGACGGTTCACCCCTCCACTTT. This sequence encodes CASSIVGTDGSPLHF.

The genes are TRBV19 and TRBJ2-5; 11 bases are shared with TRBD2. The CDR3 totals 13 residues. Germline V lookup: CDR1 LNHDA, CDR2 SQIVND (reference sequence). Unmatched junction bases numbered 2, after V lost 9 bases and J lost 2 bases. The CDR3, as DNA: TGTGCCAGCCGGACTAGCGGGCAAGAGACCCAGTACTTC. Protein: CASRTSGQETQYF.

The chain combines TRBV19 with TRBJ2-5; tentative D call: TRBD1 (7 bases). Between the trimmed V and J ends, which lost 8 bases and 5 bases, there was a span of 15 bases. Germline V gene lookup returns CDR1 LNHDA and CDR2 SQIVND (reference sequence). The CDR3 runs to 13 residues. The CDR3 sequence is CASATGAGETQYF. The CDR3, as DNA: TGTGCCAGTGCCACAGGGGCGGGGGAGACCCAGTACTTC. The variable domain in full, with the rest retrieved from reference TRBV19 and TRBJ2-5, is DGGITQSPKYLFRKEGQNVTLSCEQNLNHDAMYWYRQDPGQGLRLIYYSQIVNDFQKGDIAEGYSVSREKKESFPLTVTSAQKNPTAFYLCASATGAGETQYFGPGTRLLVL.

This clone was picked up one time. The gene calls are TRBV19 and TRBJ1-4, with 10 bases aligning to TRBD1. Looked up from germline, CDR1 is LNHDA and CDR2 is SQIVND (reference sequence). The CDR3 contains 17 residues. V was clipped by 8 bases and J by 1 base; unmatched bases: 10. CDR3 nucleotides: TGTGCCAGTTCCCGGGACAGGGGATTAGGAACTAATGAAAAACTGTTTTTT. This gives the protein CASSRDRGLGTNEKLFF.

This clone was counted once. J is TRBJ2-7 and V is TRBV5-1, with 9 bases aligning to TRBD1. The CDR3 loop spans 13 amino acids. The trim removed 4 bases at V and 3 bases at J, leaving 2 bases unmatched. Germline V gives CDR1 SGHRS, CDR2 YFSETQ. Written as DNA, the CDR3 is TGCGCCAGCAGCGGGACAGGGTACTACGAGCAGTACTTC. Its protein product is CASSGTGYYEQYF.

This chain links TRBV30 with TRBJ2-3; D remains ambiguous. CDR1 is GTSNPN and CDR2 is SVGIG in the germline V gene (reference sequence). This CDR3 is 13 amino acids long. V lost 2 bases to trimming and J lost 0 bases, with 6 bases between them. The DNA for the CDR3 is TGTGCCTGGAGTTCACGAAGCACAGATACGCAGTATTTT. This encodes CAWSSRSTDTQYF.